A single TCR beta chain is shown here with its context. Which antigen it targets is not known. Per-base qualities were not stored, and no clone one base away is much larger. V is cut back by 7 bases and J by 0 bases, with 8 bases in the junction unmatched. Including cysteine and phenylalanine, the CDR3 has 18 amino acids. CDR3 DNA is the only sequence kept; it has 54 bases, read in frame from the first base. Via the germline V gene (reference sequence), CDR1 is LNHDA and CDR2 SQIVND. This sample stems from a study of Ad26.COV2.S vaccination and SARS-CoV-2 variants (dated by TCRdb to the early 2020s). A note on the overall study: Donors in the vaccine arm were drawn from COV1001, a phase I-IIa trial of Ad26.COV2.S in healthy adults that was multicentre, randomized, double-blind and placebo-controlled. Ad26.COV2.S was administered intramuscularly at a dose of 5x10^10 or 1x10^11 viral particles, either as one shot or as two shots given 56 days apart. TCRbeta repertoire sequencing was used to assess the specificity and breadth of SARS-CoV-2-reactive T cell receptors after Ad26.COV2.S vaccination. A total of 32 samples were included in the TCR-sequenced set, comprising about 20 Ad26.COV2.S vaccine recipients, 5 placebo recipients and 8 SARS-CoV-2 convalescent individuals. Trial participants were randomized into five groups of five: low-dose or high-dose Ad26.COV2.S given once or twice, or placebo on both occasions. Investigators remained blinded to trial group allocation during experiments and outcome assessment. What the work shows at the level of the full study, not this receptor alone: The study lacked the statistical power to compare responses across vaccine doses or regimens. Comparable non-spike TCR breadth was observed between vaccine and placebo recipients, consistent with only spike being contained in the vaccine. Ad26.COV2.S recipients had higher spike-specific TCR breadth than placebo recipients (P = 0.0014). Substantial breadth of spike-specific CD8+ and CD4+ T cell responses was reported after vaccination. It was noted by the authors that total T cell responses may have been underestimated by the TCR breadth and depth analyses.

What this sample's treatment or condition label stands for: 15 to 20 received Ad26.COV2.S at low or high dose, single or two shots; 5 received placebo; per-sample allocation not given. Repertoires of vaccine and placebo recipients were sequenced from samples collected on day 63 after the first injection. Between 29 July and 7 August 2020, Cohort 1b enrolled 25 adults aged 18-55 years at one site in Boston, USA. Ad26.COV2.S consisted of a replication-incompetent adenovirus type 26 vector by which a prefusion-stabilized SARS-CoV-2 spike protein from the original Wuhan strain was expressed. The immunoSEQ Assay was used to sequence TCRbeta CDR3 regions. After extraction, genomic DNA underwent amplification by bias-controlled multiplex PCR, followed by high-throughput sequencing. In the source study's methods: Collapsing and filtering of sequences were performed to quantify the absolute abundance of each unique TCRbeta CDR3 region. Usable DNA was measured by amplifying reference genes present in all nucleated cells, and TCRbeta template counts were normalized to that usable DNA to estimate T cell fraction. Repertoire TCRs were annotated as SARS-CoV-2-specific when V gene, CDR3 amino acid sequence and J gene were exactly matched to a known reactive TCR set. MIRA supplied the reference SARS-CoV-2 TCR set, which was filtered for enrichment in COVID-19-positive ImmuneCODE repertoires so that public or cross-reactive TCRs were removed. Using the MIRA antigens, annotated TCRs were further analysed by specific ORF or by position within an ORF. Breadth was defined as the number of annotated unique rearrangements divided by the total number of unique productive rearrangements, and depth was defined as the summed frequency of the annotated unique rearrangements. Group comparisons of TCR breadth used two-sided Wilcoxon rank-sum tests. TCRdb mirrors the immuneACCESS table, restricted to in-frame sequences. Some clones are absent from its copies; in checked studies, under half trace to an unresolved V gene, and the reason for the others is unknown. V and J calls plus clone size are reproduced from that table; the DNA served to infer D and trimming. The sample table lists more than 300,000 clones, about 88% of them with a count of one. Of the sample, 6.4% falls within the top ten clones.

The source was peripheral blood, collected in a trial of Ad26.COV2.S vaccine versus placebo. The sequence is built from TRBV19 and TRBJ2-3, and 15 junctional nucleotides match TRBD2. This sequence originates from a person between 18 and 60 years old who received the Ad26.COV2.S COVID-19 vaccine or a placebo. This receptor carries the CDR3 CASTNRGLAGGSTDTQYF. The bases read TGTGCCAGTACCAATAGGGGACTAGCGGGGGGTAGCACAGATACGCAGTATTTT.